This T cell receptor beta chain was profiled in a study of T cells expressing NK-cell markers. Study context: It was sorted CD3+CD56+NKG2C+, CD3+CD56+NKG2C- and CD3+CD56-NKG2C+ T cells that supplied the TCR beta repertoires. Findings of the study overall: HCMV specificity of the expanded NKG2C+ T cell clones stayed unclear.

Production of TCR beta cDNA relied on 5'RACE template switching with UMIs. TCRdb re-called the 5' RACE reads and catalogs CDR3 proteins one per entry, DNA excluded. This table holds 500,000 to 600,000 distinct CDR3 sequences. About this clonotype: The antigen remains undetermined.

This receptor was obtained from a young man in good health. Material: blood T cells: a sorted CD56 or NKG2C T cell subset, CD4+ or CD8+ T cells, or bulk PBMC T cells (not recorded which).

CDR3: CASSLAAGAPREQFF. This chain links TRBV5-1 with TRBJ2-1; TCRdb proposes TRBD1, but this gene call is untestable without DNA. The germline V gene encodes CDR1 SGHRS and CDR2 YFSETQ. The CDR3 contains 15 residues.